The 27 T cell receptor beta chains below were found in one sample sequenced in a study of cytomegalovirus exposure and HLA in healthy donors. It was with 60 Vbeta and 13 Jbeta primers that the PCR ran. TCRdb's copy holds only in-frame clones and misses some; the assay was immunoSEQ multiplex PCR. The sample includes around 230,000 clones, over 60% of them seen just once. The sample was PBMCs. The receptors shown here come from a male donor in good health and CMV-seronegative.

The chain carries TRBV7-6 and TRBJ1-1; D gene unclear. The V gene lost 2 bases and the J gene lost 5 bases, with 12 bases spanning the gap. Germline V gene lookup returns CDR1 SGHVS and CDR2 FNYEAQ. The CDR3 has 14 amino acids. In DNA, the CDR3 is TGTGCCAGCAGCTTAAAGAGGGATGTTACTGAAGCTTTCTTT. It specifies CASSLKRDVTEAFF.

About this clone itself: One end of the junction is discordant with germline, which a read error may explain. The chain recombines TRBV13 with TRBJ2-7; D gene unclear. The CDR3 runs to 13 residues. Germline CDR1 and CDR2: PRHDT and FYEKMQ (reference sequence). CDR3 sequence: CASSLGSSYEQYF. The CDR3 DNA follows: TGTGCCAGCAGCCTAGGTAGCTCCTACGAGCAGTACTTC.

The rearrangement joins TRBV9 to TRBJ2-3; 9 bases match TRBD2. The CDR3 spans 18 residues. V was pared by 0 bases and J by 6 bases, with 14 bases of the junction left unmatched. From germline, CDR1 is SGDLS and CDR2 YYNGEE. The CDR3 DNA sequence: TGTGCCAGCAGCGTAGTCCCAGCGGGAGGCCCATCTTTTGATACGCAGTATTTT. Translating it yields CASSVVPAGGPSFDTQYF.

The gene calls are TRBV30 and TRBJ2-7; D is undetermined. The V and J ends lost 0 bases and 2 bases respectively, with 14 bases between them. Germline CDR1 reads GTSNPN; CDR2 reads SVGIG (reference sequence). This CDR3 is built from 15 residues. CDR3 residues: CAWSVLARSTYEQYF. For the CDR3, the DNA is TGTGCCTGGAGTGTACTGGCGCGGTCGACCTACGAGCAGTACTTC. Full variable domain (missing parts from reference TRBV30 and TRBJ2-7): SQTIHQWPATLVQPVGSPLSLECTVEGTSNPNLYWYRQAAGRGLQLLFYSVGIGQISSEVPQNLSASRPQDRQFILSSKKLLLSDSGFYLCAWSVLARSTYEQYFGPGTRLTVT.

The chain joins TRBV6-5 to TRBJ2-7; 7 nucleotides line up with TRBD1. Germline V gene sequence: CDR1 MNHEY, CDR2 SVGAGI. V lost 4 bases, J lost 3 bases, and 9 bases stayed unmatched. The CDR3 length is 15 residues. CDR3 nucleotide sequence: TGTGCCAGCAGTTTCCTCCCACAGGGGATCTACGAGCAGTACTTC. Encoded protein: CASSFLPQGIYEQYF.

This chain uses TRBV7-9 with TRBJ2-2; 7 bases align to TRBD1. CDR3 length: 16 amino acids. CDR1 and CDR2 (germline): SEHNR, FQNEAQ (reference sequence). V was pared by 0 bases and J by 9 bases, with 10 bases of the junction left unmatched. This chain's CDR3 is CASSLAGTERRRELFF. The CDR3 DNA is TGTGCCAGCAGCTTAGCGGGGACAGAGAGGAGGCGGGAGCTGTTTTTT.

The V and J genes are TRBV4-3 and TRBJ2-7; 7 positions match TRBD1. With 1 base clipped from V and 0 bases from J, the junction kept 9 bases outside the gene matches. Germline CDR1 reads LGHNA; CDR2 reads YSLEER. The CDR3 totals 17 residues. In DNA form, the CDR3 reads TGCGCCAGCAGCCAAGGATCGACAGGGAGCTTCTCCTACGAGCAGTACTTC. It yields the protein CASSQGSTGSFSYEQYF.

This chain links TRBV19 with TRBJ2-7; 9 nucleotides match TRBD1. The CDR3 runs to 17 residues. The trim removed 5 bases at V and 7 bases at J, leaving 18 bases unmatched. Germline V gene data show CDR1 as LNHDA and CDR2 as SQIVND (reference sequence). CDR3 amino acids: CASSPNVGGQGNWEQYF. Written as DNA, the CDR3 is TGTGCCAGTAGTCCGAATGTAGGGGGACAGGGAAATTGGGAGCAGTACTTC.

V gene TRBV6-1 combines with J gene TRBJ2-5, with TRBD1 identical over 9 bases. The end of the DNA aligns better with TRBJ2-7, so the J call may be wrong. The CDR3 sequence is 13 residues long. Germline CDR1 MNHNS, CDR2 SASEGT. The CDR3 here is CAAGDRVPYEQYF. The CDR3 bases are TGTGCCGCCGGGGACAGGGTCCCCTACGAGCAGTACTTC.

The chain carries TRBV27 and TRBJ2-7, with 9 bases fitting TRBD1. V was pared by 5 bases and J by 5 bases, with 7 bases of the junction left unmatched. Germline CDR1 and CDR2: MNHEY and SMNVEV (reference sequence). The CDR3 spans 14 residues. The CDR3 reads CASSTPRDRDEQYF. CDR3 DNA sequence: TGTGCCAGCAGTACGCCTCGGGACAGGGACGAGCAGTACTTC.

V gene TRBV9 combines with J gene TRBJ1-2; D unresolved. The CDR3 contains 17 residues. Looked up from germline, CDR1 is SGDLS and CDR2 is YYNGEE. V lost 0 bases to trimming and J lost 8 bases, with 23 bases between them. In nucleotides, the CDR3 is TGTGCCAGCAGCGTAGTGAGGAACTACGGTCCTAAGTGGGGCTACACCTTC. Protein: CASSVVRNYGPKWGYTF. The whole variable domain, filled in from reference TRBV9 and TRBJ1-2, reads DSGVTQTPKHLITATGQRVTLRCSPRSGDLSVYWYQQSLDQGLQFLIQYYNGEERAKGNILERFSAQQFPDLHSELNLSSLELGDSALYFCASSVVRNYGPKWGYTFGSGTRLTVV.

The chain combines TRBV6-4 with TRBJ1-5; 9 bases match TRBD1. This CDR3 contains 15 residues. V gave up 6 bases and J gave up 3 bases; unmatched junction bases: 6. The germline V gene has CDR1 MRHNA and CDR2 SNTAGT. DNA of the CDR3: TGTGCCAGCAGCTCGACAGGGGGGACCAATCAGCCCCAGCATTTT. Its protein product is CASSSTGGTNQPQHF.

The rearrangement links TRBV5-1 to TRBJ2-5; D gene uncertain. The V end lost 4 bases, the J end lost 2 bases, and 9 bases lay between the germline ends. The length of the CDR3 is 13 residues. Per germline, CDR1 SGHRS and CDR2 YFSETQ. CDR3 residues: CASSLDKQETQYF. The CDR3 DNA follows: TGCGCCAGCAGCCTCGACAAACAAGAGACCCAGTACTTC.

J is TRBJ2-3 and V is TRBV10-1, with TRBD2 matching over 8 bases. This CDR3 is 15 amino acids long. V trimming: 0 bases; J trimming: 4 bases; junction bases outside the gene matches: 3. Germline V gene sequence: CDR1 WNHNN, CDR2 SYGVQD (reference sequence). The CDR3 DNA sequence: TGCGCCAGCAGTGAGTCGGCGGGAGGCCCAGATACGCAGTATTTT. Its protein is CASSESAGGPDTQYF.

The gene calls are TRBV9 and TRBJ2-6; no definite D call. The CDR3 covers 15 residues. Germline CDR1 and CDR2: SGDLS and YYNGEE. V was cut by 4 bases and J by 0 bases, with 8 bases left in between. Here the CDR3 DNA reads TGTGCCAGCAGCCACCGGAGCTCTGGGGCCAACGTCCTGACTTTC. Amino acids: CASSHRSSGANVLTF.

The chain links TRBV12-2 to TRBJ1-5. TRBV12-2 is assigned pseudogene status. This CDR3 is built from 18 residues. CDR3 in DNA: TGTGCAAGTCGCTTAGGCTCGGGGGGGGGCCCCGGCAATCAGCCCCAGCATTTT. Protein product: CASRLGSGGGPGNQPQHF.

The chain recombines TRBV5-6 with TRBJ2-3; the D gene is possibly TRBD2 (7 bases). The CDR3 is made up of 14 amino acids. Trimming took off 5 bases at V and 5 bases at J, with 15 bases between the two ends. The V gene's germline CDR1 is SGHDT and CDR2 YYEEEE. The CDR3 here is CASRPGGPGDTQYF. For the CDR3, the DNA is TGTGCCAGCAGGCCGGGGGGCCCGGGAGATACGCAGTATTTT. The variable domain in full, completed from reference TRBV5-6 and TRBJ2-3, reads DAGVTQSPTHLIKTRGQQVTLRCSPKSGHDTVSWYQQALGQGPQFIFQYYEEEERQRGNFPDRFSGHQFPNYSSELNVNALLLGDSALYLCASRPGGPGDTQYFGPGTRLTVL.

The gene calls are TRBV19 and TRBJ2-7, with D possibly matching TRBD1 (6 bases). CDR1 is LNHDA and CDR2 is SQIVND in the germline V gene (reference sequence). Trimming pared 5 bases from V and 4 bases from J, leaving 18 bases between. The length of the CDR3 is 15 residues. CDR3 amino acids: CASSSQGPLIYEQYF. The CDR3 DNA follows: TGTGCCAGTAGTTCCCAGGGGCCGCTAATTTACGAGCAGTACTTC.

The chain uses TRBV27 and TRBJ1-2; the D gene is possibly TRBD1 (5 bases). The CDR3 loop spans 16 amino acids. Germline lookup yields CDR1 MNHEY and CDR2 SMNVEV (reference sequence). Trimming cost V 4 bases and J 4 bases, with 19 bases left between them. The CDR3 region is CASSSRDLGRVYGYTF. CDR3 nucleotides: TGTGCCAGCAGTTCGAGGGACCTCGGGAGAGTCTATGGCTACACCTTC.

V usage is TRBV29-1 and J usage is TRBJ2-5; TRBD2 matches at 12 bases. Germline V gene data show CDR1 as SQVTM and CDR2 as ANQGSEA. The CDR3 is 15 residues long. The trim removed 0 bases at V and 5 bases at J, leaving 4 bases unmatched. The CDR3: CSVEEATSGRETQYF. The DNA of the CDR3 is TGCAGCGTTGAAGAAGCAACTAGCGGGAGGGAGACCCAGTACTTC.

In DNA form, the CDR3 reads TGTGCCAGCAGCTTAACTCTGCGGGGTGGGTTCAACGGGGAGCTGTTTTTT. The encoded protein is CASSLTLRGGFNGELFF. J is TRBJ2-2 and V is TRBV7-3, with a possible D match to TRBD2 (6 bases). Germline loops: CDR1 SGHTA, CDR2 FQGTGA. The CDR3 spans 17 residues. V was clipped by 0 bases and J by 7 bases, with 18 bases between them.

The chain uses TRBV25-1 and TRBJ2-4, with 9 positions matching TRBD1. Germline loops: CDR1 MGHDK, CDR2 SYGVNS. The CDR3 is 15 amino acids. J lost 1 base, V lost 7 bases, and 5 bases had no gene match. The CDR3 region has the DNA TGTGCCAGCACCGGGACAGGGTCGGCCAAAAACATTCAGTACTTC. It encodes CASTGTGSAKNIQYF.

The table lists this clone with a few counts. This chain uses TRBV7-2 with TRBJ2-7; D is unresolved. The CDR3 is 11 amino acids. Germline V gene data show CDR1 as SGHTA and CDR2 as FQGNSA. V was clipped by 7 bases and J by 0 bases, with 4 bases between them. The CDR3 sequence is CASTSSYEQYF. For the CDR3, the DNA is TGTGCCAGCACCAGCTCCTACGAGCAGTACTTC.

The chain is built from TRBV4-2 and TRBJ1-6; no clear D gene. The CDR3 has 14 residues. Germline CDR1 is LGHNA and CDR2 is YNFKEQ. V was clipped by 0 bases and J by 10 bases, with 10 bases between them. The CDR3 is CASSQDPGSSPLHF. The DNA of the CDR3 is TGTGCCAGCAGCCAAGATCCAGGATCGTCACCCCTCCACTTT.

The CDR3 DNA reads as TGTGCCAGCAGTTTGGGACAGGGGCCCAACACCGGGGAGCTGTTTTTT. This sequence encodes CASSLGQGPNTGELFF. The rearrangement uses TRBV6-5 and TRBJ2-2, with 10 bases aligning to TRBD1. Germline CDR1 reads MNHEY; CDR2 reads SVGAGI. The V and J ends lost 4 bases and 2 bases, in that order; junction bases with no gene match: 4. The CDR3 has 16 amino acids.

The V call is TRBV11-3, the J call TRBJ2-2; perhaps TRBD1 as D (5 bases). Trimming cost V 2 bases and J 3 bases, with 25 bases left between them. The CDR3 loop spans 20 amino acids. CDR1 SGHNT and CDR2 YENEEA come from the germline V gene. The CDR3 region has the DNA TGTGCCAGCAGCTTAAGTTATAGTAGGTGGTGGACAACCTACACCGGGGAGCTGTTTTTT. This encodes CASSLSYSRWWTTYTGELFF.

The V call is TRBV4-1, the J call TRBJ1-2; D is uncertain. V dropped 0 bases and J dropped 5 bases, with 16 bases sitting between them. CDR1 MGHRA and CDR2 YSYEKL come from the germline V gene. The CDR3 contains 16 residues. The CDR3 reads CASSQDPGARGYGYTF. The CDR3, as DNA: TGCGCCAGCAGCCAAGATCCGGGAGCCCGAGGTTATGGCTACACCTTC.